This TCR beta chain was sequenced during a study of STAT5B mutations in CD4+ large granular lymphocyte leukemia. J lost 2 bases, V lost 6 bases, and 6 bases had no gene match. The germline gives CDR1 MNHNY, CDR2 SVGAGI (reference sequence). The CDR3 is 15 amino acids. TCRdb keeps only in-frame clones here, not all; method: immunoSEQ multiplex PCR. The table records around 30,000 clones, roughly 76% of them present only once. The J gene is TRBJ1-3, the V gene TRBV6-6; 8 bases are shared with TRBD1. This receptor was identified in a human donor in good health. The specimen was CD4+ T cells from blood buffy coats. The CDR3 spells CASRTMDRAGNTIYF. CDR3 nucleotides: TGTGCCAGCAGAACGATGGACAGGGCTGGAAACACCATATATTTT.